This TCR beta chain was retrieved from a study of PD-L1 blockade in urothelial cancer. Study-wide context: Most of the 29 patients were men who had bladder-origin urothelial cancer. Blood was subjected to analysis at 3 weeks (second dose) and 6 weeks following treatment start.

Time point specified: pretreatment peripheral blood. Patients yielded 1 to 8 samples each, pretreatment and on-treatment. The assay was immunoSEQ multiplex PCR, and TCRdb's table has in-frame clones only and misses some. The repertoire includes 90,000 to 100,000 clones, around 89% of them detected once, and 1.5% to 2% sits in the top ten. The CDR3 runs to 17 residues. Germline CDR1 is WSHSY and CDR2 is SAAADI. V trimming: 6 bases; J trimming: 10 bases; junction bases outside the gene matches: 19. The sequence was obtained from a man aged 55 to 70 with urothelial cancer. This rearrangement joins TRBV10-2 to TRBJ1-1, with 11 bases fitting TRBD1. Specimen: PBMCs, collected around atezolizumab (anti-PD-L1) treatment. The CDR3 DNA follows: TGCGCCAGCAGCGCGGGGGGGACAGGGGGATTGTTGGGGACAGCTTTCTTT. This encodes CASSAGGTGGLLGTAFF.